These T cell receptor beta chains were read from a single sample in a study of T-cell reconstitution after alpha-beta-depleted transplantation in children. TCRdb reanalysed the PCR reads using MiXCR and keeps one entry per CDR3 protein. This sample has about 280,000 distinct CDR3 sequences, with approximately 10% found just once. The material sequenced was peripheral blood, taken 180 days after TCRalphabeta/CD19-depleted stem cell transplant. Source of these receptors: a male patient between 2 and 10 years old who had a stem cell transplant for chronic granulomatous disease, so the T cells may come from the graft donor. Both conserved end residues are part of each CDR3. A D gene is named only where the DNA matches it firmly. Not all rows give a size; the values are once, few, many and, for expanded clones, a class.

abundance | len | d_gene | j_gene | v_gene | CDR3aa | CDR3nt
NA | 14 | NA | TRBJ1-1 | TRBV5-4 | CASSTFGGITEAFF | TGTGCCAGCAGCACGTTCGGGGGGATCACTGAAGCTTTCTTT
few | 17 | TRBD2 | TRBJ2-4 | TRBV11-2 | CASNGGLALGAKNIQYF | TGTGCCAGCAACGGGGGACTAGCTCTGGGGGCCAAAAACATTCAGTACTTC
many | 16 | TRBD2 | TRBJ2-3 | TRBV7-2 | CASSLVPSGGTDTQYF | TGTGCCAGCAGCTTAGTGCCTAGCGGGGGCACAGATACGCAGTATTTT
many | 14 | NA | TRBJ2-7 | TRBV15 | CATSRDGDVSEQYF | TGTGCCACCAGCAGAGATGGCGACGTCTCCGAGCAGTACTTC
many | 14 | NA | TRBJ2-2 | TRBV7-2 | CASSPGLRSGELFF | TGTGCCAGCAGCCCCGGACTCCGCTCCGGGGAGCTGTTTTTT
many | 12 | NA | TRBJ2-7 | TRBV7-2 | CASSPNSYEQYF | TGTGCCAGCAGCCCAAATTCCTACGAGCAGTACTTC
many | 16 | NA | TRBJ2-5 | TRBV7-9 | CASSLRKGAQRETQYF | TGTGCCAGCAGCTTACGGAAGGGTGCTCAGCGGGAGACCCAGTACTTC
many | 16 | TRBD2 | TRBJ2-5 | TRBV15 | CATTRGGGRTGETQYF | TGTGCCACTACTAGGGGGGGCGGGAGGACTGGAGAGACCCAGTACTTC
many | 15 | NA | TRBJ2-7 | TRBV7-2 | CASSKGHNPLYEQYF | TGTGCCAGCAGCAAGGGTCATAACCCCCTCTACGAGCAGTACTTC
many | 13 | NA | TRBJ2-3 | TRBV3-1 | CASSQASVPTQYF | TGTGCCAGCAGCCAAGCAAGTGTTCCTACGCAGTATTTT
many | 16 | NA | TRBJ2-2 | TRBV5-5 | CASSLAGSRALRELFF | TGTGCCAGCAGCTTGGCGGGTAGCAGGGCCCTGCGGGAGCTGTTTTTT
few | 15 | NA | TRBJ2-6 | TRBV18 | CASSPLVGGANVLTF | TGTGCCAGCTCACCCCTGGTCGGGGGGGCCAACGTCCTGACTTTC
many | 15 | TRBD1 | TRBJ1-1 | TRBV6-2/TRBV6-3 | CASSYSTGMDTEAFF | TGTGCCAGCAGTTACTCGACAGGGATGGACACTGAAGCTTTCTTT
few | 15 | TRBD1 | TRBJ2-7 | TRBV30 | CAWSVLEQGAGEQYF | TGTGCCTGGAGTGTACTAGAACAGGGGGCGGGGGAGCAGTACTTC
NA | 17 | TRBD2 | TRBJ2-7 | TRBV12-3/TRBV12-4 | CASSFQVSPSGSYEQYF | TGTGCCAGCAGTTTTCAAGTTTCCCCTAGCGGCTCCTACGAGCAGTACTTC
NA | 14 | TRBD2 | TRBJ2-7 | TRBV5-1 | CASSPERGDFKEYF | TGCGCCAGCAGCCCAGAGCGGGGGGACTTTAAGGAGTACTTC
many | 16 | TRBD1 | TRBJ2-2 | TRBV30 | CAWSRRQGVLSGELFF | TGTGCCTGGAGCCGGAGACAGGGGGTCCTCAGCGGGGAGCTGTTTTTT
many | 13 | NA | TRBJ1-2 | TRBV7-8 | CASSLVLRDGYTF | TGTGCCAGCAGCTTAGTTTTACGGGATGGCTACACCTTC
many | 16 | NA | TRBJ1-2 | TRBV6-5 | CASRYTSSRGFYGYTF | TGTGCCAGCAGGTACACTTCTAGCAGGGGCTTCTATGGCTACACCTTC
many | 17 | NA | TRBJ2-7 | TRBV4-3 | CASSQGTGGNPAYEQYF | TGCGCCAGCAGCCAGGGGACTGGGGGGAATCCCGCCTACGAGCAGTACTTC
many | 12 | NA | TRBJ1-5 | TRBV20-1 | CSAGRLGQPQHF | TGCAGTGCTGGACGCTTAGGTCAGCCCCAGCATTTT
many | 14 | TRBD1 | TRBJ2-7 | TRBV12-3/TRBV12-4 | CASSINRGRYEQYF | TGTGCCAGCAGCATCAACAGGGGGCGTTACGAGCAGTACTTC
many | 14 | TRBD2 | TRBJ2-5 | TRBV29-1 | CSVVIAGRSETQYF | TGCAGCGTTGTTATAGCGGGACGGTCGGAGACCCAGTACTTC
many | 13 | NA | TRBJ2-4 | TRBV7-2 | CASSQRQDWNQYF | TGTGCCAGCAGCCAAAGACAGGATTGGAATCAGTACTTC
many | 13 | NA | TRBJ2-3 | TRBV12-3/TRBV12-4 | CASTSEGTDTQYF | TGTGCCAGCACTTCGGAGGGCACAGATACGCAGTATTTT
NA | 15 | TRBD1 | TRBJ2-7 | TRBV5-4 | CASSLITGGSDEQYF | TGTGCCAGCAGCTTGATCACAGGGGGAAGCGACGAGCAGTACTTC
many | 14 | NA | TRBJ2-2 | TRBV12-3/TRBV12-4 | CASSFGVTTGELFF | TGTGCCAGCAGTTTTGGGGTTACAACCGGGGAGCTGTTTTTT
few | 14 | TRBD1 | TRBJ2-3 | TRBV5-4 | CASSLGQQTDTQYF | TGTGCCAGCAGCCTGGGACAGCAGACAGATACGCAGTATTTT
large | 20 | NA | TRBJ2-6 | TRBV7-9 | CASSFRRGNRDFSGANVLTF | TGTGCCAGCAGCTTTCGTCGGGGAAACAGGGACTTTTCTGGGGCCAACGTCCTGACTTTC
many | 15 | TRBD1 | TRBJ1-2 | TRBV5-5 | CASSFPGQEIYGYTF | TGTGCCAGCAGCTTCCCGGGACAGGAAATCTATGGCTACACCTTC
many | 15 | TRBD1 | TRBJ1-1 | TRBV12-3/TRBV12-4 | CASSNRGQANTEAFF | TGTGCCAGCAGTAACCGGGGACAGGCTAACACTGAAGCTTTCTTT
NA | 13 | NA | TRBJ1-1 | TRBV2 | CASKTGKNTEAFF | TGTGCCAGCAAGACAGGAAAGAACACTGAAGCTTTCTTT
many | 19 | NA | TRBJ1-3 | TRBV4-3 | CASSPYYPPGDFSGNTIYF | TGCGCCAGCAGCCCGTATTATCCCCCGGGAGACTTCTCTGGAAACACCATATATTTT
NA | 13 | NA | TRBJ2-7 | TRBV7-6 | CASSSSLTYEQYF | TGTGCCAGCAGCTCCTCCCTTACCTACGAGCAGTACTTC
many | 15 | TRBD1 | TRBJ2-3 | TRBV28 | CASSLTGTGDNTQYF | TGTGCCAGCAGTTTAACCGGGACAGGGGACAATACGCAGTATTTT
many | 18 | TRBD2 | TRBJ2-2 | TRBV5-1 | CASSPTVLAGVRTGELFF | TGCGCCAGCAGCCCTACGGTACTAGCGGGAGTGAGAACCGGGGAGCTGTTTTTT
many | 16 | NA | TRBJ1-2 | TRBV5-1 | CASSSVERGDNYGYTF | TGCGCCAGCAGCTCCGTGGAGAGGGGCGATAACTATGGCTACACCTTC